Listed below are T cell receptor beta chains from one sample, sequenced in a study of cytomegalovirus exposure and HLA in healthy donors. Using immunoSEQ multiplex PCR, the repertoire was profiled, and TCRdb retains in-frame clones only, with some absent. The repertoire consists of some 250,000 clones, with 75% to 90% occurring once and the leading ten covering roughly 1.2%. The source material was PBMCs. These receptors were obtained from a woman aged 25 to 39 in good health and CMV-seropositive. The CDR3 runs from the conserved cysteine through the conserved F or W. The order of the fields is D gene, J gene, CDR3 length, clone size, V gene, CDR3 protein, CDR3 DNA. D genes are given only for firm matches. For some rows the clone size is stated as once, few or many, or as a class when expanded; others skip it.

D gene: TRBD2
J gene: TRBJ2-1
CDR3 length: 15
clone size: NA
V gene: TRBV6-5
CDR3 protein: CASSYPGLPRNEQFF
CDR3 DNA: TGTGCCAGCAGTTACCCGGGACTACCACGGAATGAGCAGTTCTTC

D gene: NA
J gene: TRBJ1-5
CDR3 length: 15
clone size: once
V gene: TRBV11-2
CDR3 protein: CASSLESGGNQPQHF
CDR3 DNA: TGTGCCAGCAGCTTAGAGTCCGGGGGAAATCAGCCCCAGCATTTT

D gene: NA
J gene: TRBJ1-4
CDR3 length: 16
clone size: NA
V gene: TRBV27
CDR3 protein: CASSLRVEGRDEKLFF
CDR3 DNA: TGTGCCAGCAGTTTACGGGTTGAAGGGCGGGATGAAAAACTGTTTTTT

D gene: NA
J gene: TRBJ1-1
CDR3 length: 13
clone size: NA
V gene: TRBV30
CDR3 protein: CAWSEEGFTEAFF
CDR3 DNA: TGTGCCTGGAGTGAGGAGGGATTCACTGAAGCTTTCTTT

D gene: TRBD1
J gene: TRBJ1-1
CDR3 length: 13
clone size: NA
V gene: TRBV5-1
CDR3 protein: CASSPDRDTEAFF
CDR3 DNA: TGCGCCAGCAGCCCGGACAGGGACACTGAAGCTTTCTTT

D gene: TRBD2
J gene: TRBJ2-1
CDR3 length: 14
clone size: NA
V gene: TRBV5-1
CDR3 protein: CASRIAGRVDEQFF
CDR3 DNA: TGCGCCAGCAGGATAGCGGGGCGGGTTGATGAGCAGTTCTTC

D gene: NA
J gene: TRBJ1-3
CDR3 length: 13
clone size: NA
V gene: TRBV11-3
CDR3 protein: CASSLRSGNTIYF
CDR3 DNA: TGTGCCAGCAGCTTGAGGTCCGGAAACACCATATATTTT

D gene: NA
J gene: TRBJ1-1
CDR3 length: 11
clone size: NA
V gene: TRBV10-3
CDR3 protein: CAISGQREAFF
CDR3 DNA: TGTGCCATCAGCGGACAGAGAGAAGCTTTCTTT

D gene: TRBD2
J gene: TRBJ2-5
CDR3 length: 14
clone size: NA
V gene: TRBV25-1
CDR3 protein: CASSATAGGETQYF
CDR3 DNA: TGTGCCAGCAGTGCAACAGCGGGAGGAGAGACCCAGTACTTC

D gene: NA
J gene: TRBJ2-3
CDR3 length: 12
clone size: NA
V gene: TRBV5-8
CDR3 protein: CASSSQGYTQYF
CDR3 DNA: TGTGCCAGCAGCTCACAGGGATATACGCAGTATTTT

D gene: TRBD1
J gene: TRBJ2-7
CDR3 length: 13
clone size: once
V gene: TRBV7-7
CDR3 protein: CASSQGVRNEQYF
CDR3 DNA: TGTGCCAGCAGTCAGGGGGTAAGGAACGAGCAGTACTTC

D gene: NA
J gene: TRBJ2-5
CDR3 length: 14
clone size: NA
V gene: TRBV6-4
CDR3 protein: CASSGGGDLPDRYF
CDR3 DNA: TGTGCCAGCAGTGGAGGAGGGGACCTTCCGGACCGATACTTC

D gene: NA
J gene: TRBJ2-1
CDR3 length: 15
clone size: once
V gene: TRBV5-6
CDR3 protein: CATSPHRTTYNEQFF
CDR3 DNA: TGTGCCACATCCCCACACAGGACTACCTACAATGAGCAGTTCTTC

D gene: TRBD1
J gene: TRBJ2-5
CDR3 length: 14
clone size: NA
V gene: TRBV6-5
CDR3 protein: CASSRDRDQETQYF
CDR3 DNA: TGTGCCAGCAGCCGGGACAGGGACCAAGAGACCCAGTACTTC

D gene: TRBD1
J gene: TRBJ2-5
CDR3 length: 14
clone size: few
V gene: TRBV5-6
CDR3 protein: CASSSMGQGETQYF
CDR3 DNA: TGTGCCAGCAGCTCTATGGGACAGGGCGAGACCCAGTACTTC

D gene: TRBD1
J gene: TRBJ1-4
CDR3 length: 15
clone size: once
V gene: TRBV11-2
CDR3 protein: CASSLYGQGDEKLFF
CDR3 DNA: TGTGCCAGCAGCCTCTACGGACAGGGGGATGAAAAACTGTTTTTT